This is a list of T cell receptor beta chains from one sample in a study of T cells in localized non-small cell lung cancer. TCRdb keeps only in-frame clones here, not all; method: immunoSEQ multiplex PCR. The top ten clones hold around 1.7% of a sample with around 130,000 clones, roughly 90% of them seen once. The specimen was peripheral blood, collected before any cancer treatment. Receptor source: a female donor over 55 with stage I lung adenocarcinoma. CDR3s include the opening cysteine and the closing phenylalanine or tryptophan. The D gene is left open where the match is weak. Clone size is shown for a subset of rows, as once, few, many or a class of expanded clone.

j_gene | d_gene | abundance | v_gene | CDR3nt | CDR3aa
TRBJ2-7 | . | . | TRBV28 | TGTGCCAGCAGAACTCCTCAGTCCTCCTACGAGCAGTACTTC | CASRTPQSSYEQYF
TRBJ2-7 | . | . | TRBV27 | TGTGCCAGCAGTTCTCTATCCGGGGGCGCCTCCTACGAGCAGTACTTC | CASSSLSGGASYEQYF
TRBJ1-1 | TRBD1 | . | TRBV4-1 | TGCGCCAGCAGCCAACCGGGGACAGGGCGTACTACCCCGAACACTGAAGCTTTCTTT | CASSQPGTGRTTPNTEAFF
TRBJ2-1 | . | . | TRBV7-1 | TGTGCCAGCAGCTCTACCGGGACAGGGACCAAATTTCCTCTAGCGGGACACTCCTACAATGAGCAGTTCTTC | CASSSTGTGTKFPLAGHSYNEQFF
TRBJ1-5 | TRBD1 | . | TRBV27 | TGTGCCAGCAGTCCCCGACAGGGGAATTATCAGCCCCAGCATTTT | CASSPRQGNYQPQHF
TRBJ2-2 | . | . | TRBV19 | TGTGCCAGTAGTATCTCGATCGGGGAGCTGTTTTTT | CASSISIGELFF
TRBJ2-5 | . | . | TRBV9 | TGTGCCAGCAGCGTGGGGGGACAGCAAGAGACCCAGTACTTC | CASSVGGQQETQYF
TRBJ2-1 | . | . | TRBV5-4 | TGTGCCAGCAGCTTGAAGGCTGGAAGGAGCTCCTACAATGAGCAGTTCTTC | CASSLKAGRSSYNEQFF
TRBJ1-2 | . | . | TRBV30 | TGTGCTTCAGGCTATGGCTACACCTTC | CASGYGYTF
TRBJ2-1 | . | . | TRBV27 | TGTGCCAGCATGCGGGACTTGACGATTGGTGAGCAGTTCTTC | CASMRDLTIGEQFF
TRBJ2-5 | . | . | TRBV5-3 | TGTGCCAGAAGCTTGATGTTGTGTGTGTCGCAGGGAGGTCTTGTGGCCCAAGAGACCCAGTACTTC | CARSLMLCVSQGGLVAQETQYF
TRBJ2-6 | . | once | TRBV7-9 | TGTGCCAGCAGCCTCTATACGGGGGCTGGGGCCAACGTCCTGACTTTC | CASSLYTGAGANVLTF
TRBJ2-3 | . | . | TRBV11-1 | TGTGCCAGCAGCGACCGCACGAGGGCCCGGGGGACAGATACGCAGTATTTT | CASSDRTRARGTDTQYF
TRBJ1-2 | TRBD1 | . | TRBV28 | TGTGCCACCAGGGGGCGGGATGGCTACACCTTC | CATRGRDGYTF
TRBJ1-2 | . | . | TRBV29-1 | TGCAGCGCTACCCGGGGATCAACCGGGACGGACTATGACTACACCTTC | CSATRGSTGTDYDYTF
TRBJ2-5 | TRBD2 | . | TRBV5-6 | TGTGCCAGCAGCCGCGCTAGCGGGATTAGGTTAAAGACCCAGTACTTC | CASSRASGIRLKTQYF
TRBJ2-5 | . | . | TRBV6-1 | TGTGCCAGCAGTGTTGTCCGGGTCCAAGAGACCCAGTACTTC | CASSVVRVQETQYF
TRBJ2-7 | . | . | TRBV7-8 | TGTGCCAGCAGCTTAACGGGATACGAGCAGTACTTC | CASSLTGYEQYF
TRBJ1-5 | . | . | TRBV6-1 | TGTGCCAGCAGTGAACAGGGTATGAGTAATCAGCCCCAGCATTTT | CASSEQGMSNQPQHF
TRBJ1-2 | . | once | TRBV28 | TGTGCCAGCAGTTCCAACGTTCCTGATGGCTACACCTTC | CASSSNVPDGYTF
TRBJ1-5 | . | . | TRBV4-1 | TGCGCCAGCAGCCGCACAGGCTCCGATAATCAGCCCCAGCATTTT | CASSRTGSDNQPQHF
TRBJ2-4 | . | . | TRBV29-1 | TGCAGCGTTGAGCTGGAAGCCAAAAACATTCAGTACTTC | CSVELEAKNIQYF
TRBJ2-1 | TRBD2 | . | TRBV30 | TGTGCCTGGAGTGTATCTTTAGCGGGGGCTAACAATGAGCAGTTCTTC | CAWSVSLAGANNEQFF
TRBJ2-1 | TRBD2 | . | TRBV5-1 | TGCGCCAGCAGCCAGCAGACTAGCGGGAGTTCTAGTGAGCAGTTCTTC | CASSQQTSGSSSEQFF
TRBJ1-4 | . | . | TRBV7-8 | TGTGCCAGCAGCTTAGAGGCAACTAATGAAAAACTGTTTTTT | CASSLEATNEKLFF
TRBJ2-2 | . | . | TRBV30 | TGTGCCTGGACTAGGTTTTCGAACACCGGGGAGCTGTTTTTT | CAWTRFSNTGELFF
TRBJ1-1 | TRBD1 | . | TRBV5-6 | TGTGCCAGCTCTTCGATACGGGACAGGGCCGTGAACACTGAAGCTTTCTTT | CASSSIRDRAVNTEAFF
TRBJ1-6 | TRBD1 | . | TRBV28 | TGTGCCAGCAGTTTCCCGACAGGGGGATCACCCCTCCACTTT | CASSFPTGGSPLHF
TRBJ1-1 | TRBD1 | . | TRBV2 | TGTGCCAGCAGTTCTCGGGGACAGCGTGGCACTGAAGCTTTCTTT | CASSSRGQRGTEAFF
TRBJ2-3 | . | . | TRBV7-2 | TGTGCCAGCAGCTTAGGACACCTCTACACAGATACGCAGTATTTT | CASSLGHLYTDTQYF
TRBJ2-2 | . | . | TRBV5-1 | TGCGCCAGCAGCTTGGTCGGGGGAGATACCGGGGAGCTGTTTTTT | CASSLVGGDTGELFF
TRBJ2-1 | TRBD1 | . | TRBV5-1 | TGCGCCAGCAGCTTTACAGGGGGCAATGAGCAGTTCTTC | CASSFTGGNEQFF
TRBJ2-7 | TRBD2 | . | TRBV5-1 | TGCGCCAGCAGCTTGGGAGGACTAGCGGGAGGGCACAACGAGCAGTACTTC | CASSLGGLAGGHNEQYF
TRBJ2-7 | . | once | TRBV2 | TGTGCCAGCAGTTCACAGGACCGGGGGCAGTACTTC | CASSSQDRGQYF
TRBJ1-1 | TRBD1 | . | TRBV9 | TGTGCCAGCAGCGTAGGGGGCAGGGGGGAGTACACTGAAGCTTTCTTT | CASSVGGRGEYTEAFF
TRBJ1-1 | TRBD1 | once | TRBV29-1 | TGCAGCGTTGACTGGACAGGGGGCACCGGAGCTTTCTTT | CSVDWTGGTGAFF
TRBJ1-5 | . | . | TRBV28 | TGTGCCAGCAGTTTTTTTTGGAGGACCGGAGGACAGTCTGGAGGTCAGCCCCAGCATTTT | CASSFFWRTGGQSGGQPQHF
TRBJ2-7 | TRBD2 | . | TRBV11-3 | TGTGCCAGCAGTCGTAGCGGGGGTGCTTACGAGCAGTACTTC | CASSRSGGAYEQYF
TRBJ2-3 | . | . | TRBV27 | TGTGCCAGCAGTTTATGGGGGAGCGGGACAGATACGCAGTATTTT | CASSLWGSGTDTQYF
TRBJ2-3 | . | . | TRBV9 | TGTGCCAGCAGCCCCACTCCGTCAGATACGCAGTATTTT | CASSPTPSDTQYF
TRBJ2-1 | . | . | TRBV5-1 | TGCGCCAGCAGCTTGGCCGGGAAAGACAATGAGCAGTTCTTC | CASSLAGKDNEQFF
TRBJ2-3 | TRBD2 | . | TRBV9 | TGTGCCAGCAGCGTAGATGTGGGAGGGAGCACAGATACGCAGTATTTT | CASSVDVGGSTDTQYF
TRBJ2-2 | . | . | TRBV6-1 | TGTGCCAGCAGTGTAGAGCGATGGGCCGGGGAGCTGTTTTTT | CASSVERWAGELFF